This T cell receptor (beta chain) was retrieved from a study of T cell responses to AZD1222 COVID-19 vaccine. Findings of the study overall: Regions 160-218 and 743-854 held dominance among vaccine-associated CD4 TCRs, which spanned spike. Repertoires were obtained only post-peak T cell response. Clonal diversity was possibly underestimated, and the donors were mostly white British, with more females.

Trimming took 7 bases from V and 2 from J, leaving 8 bases between them. This CDR3 has 12 residues. Germline CDR1 and CDR2: LNHDA and SQIVND (reference sequence). Libraries were prepared by immunoSEQ multiplex PCR; TCRdb keeps only in-frame clonotypes and omits some of them. The sample has around 130,000 clones, around 90% seen once. With regard to this clone: The antigen is unknown.

The source was peripheral blood, collected 28 days after the second dose of the MenACWY control vaccine. The TCR sequence derives from an adult who received the MenACWY meningococcal vaccine as a control. This sequence joins TRBV19 and TRBJ1-2; possible D gene TRBD1, 6 bases. The CDR3 nucleotides read TGTGCCAGTACCACAGGGAACTATGGCTACACCTTC. As protein: CASTTGNYGYTF.